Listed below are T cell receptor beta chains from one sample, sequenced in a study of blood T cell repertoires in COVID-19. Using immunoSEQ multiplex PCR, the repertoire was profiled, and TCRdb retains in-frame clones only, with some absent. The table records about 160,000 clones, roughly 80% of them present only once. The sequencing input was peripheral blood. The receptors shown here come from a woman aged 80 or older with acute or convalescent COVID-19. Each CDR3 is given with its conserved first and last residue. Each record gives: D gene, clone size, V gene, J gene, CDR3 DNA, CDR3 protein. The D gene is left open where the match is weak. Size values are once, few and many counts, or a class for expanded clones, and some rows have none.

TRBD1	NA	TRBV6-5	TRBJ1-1	TGTGCCAGCAGTTACCGCGGGACAGGGTTGAACACTGAAGCTTTCTTT	CASSYRGTGLNTEAFF
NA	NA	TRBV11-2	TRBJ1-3	TGTGCCAGCAGCTCTACGAAGCCTGGAAACACCATATATTTT	CASSSTKPGNTIYF
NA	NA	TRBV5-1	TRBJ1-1	TGCGCCAGCAGTCTCTCAGTTAACACTGAAGCTTTCTTT	CASSLSVNTEAFF
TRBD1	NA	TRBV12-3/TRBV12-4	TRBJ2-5	TGTGCCAGCAGTTTTACAGGGGTAGAGACCCAGTACTTC	CASSFTGVETQYF
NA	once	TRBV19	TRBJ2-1	TGTGCCAGTAGTATTCTACCACCACCCTATGAGCAGTTCTTC	CASSILPPPYEQFF
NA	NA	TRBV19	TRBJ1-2	TGTGCCAGTAGCCTAGGGGGGGCGACGAACTATGGCTACACCTTC	CASSLGGATNYGYTF
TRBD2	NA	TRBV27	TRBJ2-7	TGTGCCAGCAGGCCGGGGACTAGCGGATCCTACGAGCAGTACTTC	CASRPGTSGSYEQYF
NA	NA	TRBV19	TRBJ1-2	TGTGCCAGTAGTATGGTCCTCAGGGGCGTTACCTTC	CASSMVLRGVTF
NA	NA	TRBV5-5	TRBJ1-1	TGTGCCAGCAGCTTGCTCACAATCACTGAAGCTTTCTTT	CASSLLTITEAFF
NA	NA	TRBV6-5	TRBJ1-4	TGTGCCAGCAGTTTCGAGTACACGGGGGAGGCTGAAAAACTGTTTTTT	CASSFEYTGEAEKLFF
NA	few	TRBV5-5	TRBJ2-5	TGTGCCAGCAGCTTGGTTGGACAGAAAGAGACCCAGTACTTC	CASSLVGQKETQYF
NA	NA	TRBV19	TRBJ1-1	TGTGCCAGTAGTAACACAGGGAACACTGAAGCTTTCTTT	CASSNTGNTEAFF
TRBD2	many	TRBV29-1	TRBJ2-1	TGCAGCGATGCATCACTAGCGGGTCACAATGAGCAGTTCTTC	CSDASLAGHNEQFF
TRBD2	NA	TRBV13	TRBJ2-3	TGTGCCAGCACTCGTGAGCGGGGGGGGCCTACGCAGTATTTT	CASTRERGGPTQYF
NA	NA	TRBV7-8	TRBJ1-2	TGTGCCAGCAGCCGGACCGACACCGACTATGGCTACACCTTC	CASSRTDTDYGYTF
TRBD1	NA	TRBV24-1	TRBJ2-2	TGTGCCACCAGTGATCCACCGGGACAGGGGAACACCGGGGAGCTGTTTTTT	CATSDPPGQGNTGELFF
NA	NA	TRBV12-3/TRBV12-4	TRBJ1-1	TGTGCCAGCAGTTTTGGACATCAAGCTTTCTTT	CASSFGHQAFF
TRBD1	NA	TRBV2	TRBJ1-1	TGTGCCAGCAGTGGACAGGGGGATATTTCCACTGAAGCTTTCTTT	CASSGQGDISTEAFF
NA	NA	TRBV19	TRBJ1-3	TGTGCCAGTAGTCAAACAGGGTTCTTATCCGGAAACACCATATATTTT	CASSQTGFLSGNTIYF
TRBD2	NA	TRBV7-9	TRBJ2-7	TGTGCCAGCAGCTTTCGGACCGGGACTAGCGACTACGAGCAGTACTTC	CASSFRTGTSDYEQYF
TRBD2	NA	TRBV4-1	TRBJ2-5	TGCGCCAGCAGCCAAGATGGCGGGAGGGGGGAGACCCAGTACTTC	CASSQDGGRGETQYF
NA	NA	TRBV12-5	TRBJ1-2	TGTGCTAGTAGACAGGACTTGATTATGTATGGCTACACCTTC	CASRQDLIMYGYTF
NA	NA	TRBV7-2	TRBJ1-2	TGTGCCAGCAGCCTAGGCGCAGGGAACTATGGCTACACCTTC	CASSLGAGNYGYTF
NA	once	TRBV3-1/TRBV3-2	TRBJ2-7	TGTGCCAGCAGCCAACAGGGAGGGCAGTACTTC	CASSQQGGQYF
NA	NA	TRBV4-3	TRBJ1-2	TGCGCCAGCAGCCAAGAATCGGACGGAGCTTTAGGGGCTAACTATGGCTACACCTTC	CASSQESDGALGANYGYTF
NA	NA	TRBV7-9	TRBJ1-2	TGTGCCAGCAGCTTATTAGGCGGCTTTGAGGGCACCTTC	CASSLLGGFEGTF
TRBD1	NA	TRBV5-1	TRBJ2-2	TGCGCCAGCAGCCCGAACAGACAGGGATCCGGGGAGCTGTTTTTT	CASSPNRQGSGELFF
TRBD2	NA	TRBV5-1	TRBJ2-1	TGCGCCAGCAGCTTGGCTAGCGGGGGGGCCATAGCCTACAATGAGCAGTTCTTC	CASSLASGGAIAYNEQFF
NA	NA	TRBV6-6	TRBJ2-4	TGTGCCAGCAGCACCGGGATTCCTAACATTCAGTACTTC	CASSTGIPNIQYF
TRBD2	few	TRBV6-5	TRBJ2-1	TGTGCCAGCAGTACCACCGGGACTAACTACAATGAGCAGTTCTTC	CASSTTGTNYNEQFF
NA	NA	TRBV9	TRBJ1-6	TGTGCCAGCAGCGTAGACCTGGGGCGGAATAATTCACCCCTCCACTTT	CASSVDLGRNNSPLHF
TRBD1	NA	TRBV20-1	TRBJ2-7	TGCAGTGCTAGTAGACAGGGGAGCTCCTACGAGCAGTACTTC	CSASRQGSSYEQYF
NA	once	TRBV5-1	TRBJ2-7	TGCGCCAGCGCCCCTCCCTTGACTAGTGACGAGCAGTACTTC	CASAPPLTSDEQYF
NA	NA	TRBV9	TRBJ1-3	TGTGCCAGCAGCACAGGTTCCGGGTATGGTAACACCATATATTTT	CASSTGSGYGNTIYF
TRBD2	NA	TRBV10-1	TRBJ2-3	TGCGCCAGCAGTGAGTCGATAACTAGCGGGGACCGACATACGCAGTATTTT	CASSESITSGDRHTQYF
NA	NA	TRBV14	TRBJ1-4	TGTGCCAGCAGCCAAGATTTCGGAAAACTGTTTTTT	CASSQDFGKLFF
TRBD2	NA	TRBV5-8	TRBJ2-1	TGTGCCAGCAGGGTCCTTACTAGCGGGATAAGTAATGAGCAGTTCTTC	CASRVLTSGISNEQFF
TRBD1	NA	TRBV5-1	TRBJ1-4	TGCGCCAGCAGCTTGTTTGGGTCGGCGGGGAACCAGGGGGCTCGTGAAAAACTGTTTTTT	CASSLFGSAGNQGAREKLFF
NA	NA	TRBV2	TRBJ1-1	TGTGCCAGCAGTTACGGTGGCACTGAAGCTTTCTTT	CASSYGGTEAFF
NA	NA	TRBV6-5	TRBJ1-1	TGTGCCAGCAGTTACTCCCGATGGGGGGATAACACTGAAGCTTTCTTT	CASSYSRWGDNTEAFF
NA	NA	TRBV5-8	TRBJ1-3	TGTGCCAGCAGCTTGTCGGGGATTGGAAACACCATATATTTT	CASSLSGIGNTIYF
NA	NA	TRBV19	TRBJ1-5	TGTGCCAGTAGTTCGAACGGCAGGAGGGTGGGGCAGCCCCAGCATTTT	CASSSNGRRVGQPQHF
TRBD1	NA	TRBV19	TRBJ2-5	TGTGCCAGTAAGTTGGCAGGGGGCGCGGAGACCCAGTACTTC	CASKLAGGAETQYF
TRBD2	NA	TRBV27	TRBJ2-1	TGTGCCAGCTCCTCCCTAGGGCTAGCGGCTAATGAGCAGTTCTTC	CASSSLGLAANEQFF
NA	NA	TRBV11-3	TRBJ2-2	TGTGCCAGCAGCCCCCGTGCGGAGATTGGCACCGGGGAGCTGTTTTTT	CASSPRAEIGTGELFF
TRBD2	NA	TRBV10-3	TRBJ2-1	TGTGCCATCACTCCTGGAGGACTAGCGGGTAGTAATGAGCAGTTCTTC	CAITPGGLAGSNEQFF
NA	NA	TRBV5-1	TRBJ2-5	TGCGCCAGCAGCCAGAGACAGGCTACGGAGACCCAGTACTTC	CASSQRQATETQYF
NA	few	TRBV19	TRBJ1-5	TGTGCCAGTTCAGGCGGATGGGAGATGATGAATCAGCCCCAGCATTTT	CASSGGWEMMNQPQHF
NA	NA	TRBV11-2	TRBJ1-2	TGTGCCAGCAGCCTCCAGGGTACCTATGGCTACACCTTC	CASSLQGTYGYTF
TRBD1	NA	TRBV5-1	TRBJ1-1	TGCGCCAGCAGCTCCGGGACAGAGAACATGAACACTGAAGCTTTCTTT	CASSSGTENMNTEAFF
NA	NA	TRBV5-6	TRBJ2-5	TGTGCCAGCAGCCTCTACCCTCTATCACAAGAGACCCAGTACTTC	CASSLYPLSQETQYF
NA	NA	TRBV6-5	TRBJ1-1	TGTGCCAGCAGTTACGACAGGACTCACACTGAAGCTTTCTTT	CASSYDRTHTEAFF
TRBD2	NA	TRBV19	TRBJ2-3	TGTGCCAGTATCCGGGGAGGGTCAGATACGCAGTATTTT	CASIRGGSDTQYF
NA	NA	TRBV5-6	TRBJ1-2	TGTGCCAGCAGCTTGGGCAGGGCTGCTGGCTACACCTTC	CASSLGRAAGYTF
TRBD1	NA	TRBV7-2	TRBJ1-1	TGTGCCAGCAGCGCCCGGGACAGCCTTTACACTGAAGCTTTCTTT	CASSARDSLYTEAFF
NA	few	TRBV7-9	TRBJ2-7	TGTGCCAGCAGCCCACGGGGACAACGCCGGACCGAGCAGTACTTC	CASSPRGQRRTEQYF
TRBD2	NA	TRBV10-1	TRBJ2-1	TGCGCCAGCAGCACGGGAGGGCCGGGGAATGAGCAGTTCTTC	CASSTGGPGNEQFF
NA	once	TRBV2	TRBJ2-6	TGTGCCAGCAGTGAGGAGGCATCTGGGGCCAACGTCCTGACTTTC	CASSEEASGANVLTF
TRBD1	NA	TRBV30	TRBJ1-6	TGTGCCTGGGGACAGGGGAGTTCACCCCTCCACTTT	CAWGQGSSPLHF